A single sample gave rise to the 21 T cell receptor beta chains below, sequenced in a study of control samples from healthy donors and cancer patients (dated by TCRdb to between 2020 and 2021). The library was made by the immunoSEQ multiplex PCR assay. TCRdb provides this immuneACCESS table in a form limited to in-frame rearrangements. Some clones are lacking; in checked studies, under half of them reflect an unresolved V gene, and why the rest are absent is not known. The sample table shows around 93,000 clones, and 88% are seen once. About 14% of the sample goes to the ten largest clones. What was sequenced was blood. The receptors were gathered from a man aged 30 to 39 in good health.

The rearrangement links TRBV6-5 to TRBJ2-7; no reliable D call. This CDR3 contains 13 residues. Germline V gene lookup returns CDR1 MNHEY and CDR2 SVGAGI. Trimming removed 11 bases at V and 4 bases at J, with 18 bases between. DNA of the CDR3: TGTGCCTGTACATGGACCTTTGGGTACGAGCAGTACTTC. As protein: CACTWTFGYEQYF.

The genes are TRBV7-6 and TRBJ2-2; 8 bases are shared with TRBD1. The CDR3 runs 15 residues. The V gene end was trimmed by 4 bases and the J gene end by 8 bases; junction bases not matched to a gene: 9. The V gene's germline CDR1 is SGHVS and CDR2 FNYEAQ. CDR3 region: CASSSRGRGLGELFF. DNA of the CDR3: TGTGCCAGCAGCTCCCGGGGCAGGGGGCTTGGGGAGCTGTTTTTT. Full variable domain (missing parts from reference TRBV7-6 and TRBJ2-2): GAGVSQSPRYKVTKRGQDVALRCDPISGHVSLYWYRQALGQGPEFLTYFNYEAQQDKSGLPNDRFSAERPEGSISTLTIQRTEQRDSAMYRCASSSRGRGLGELFFGEGSRLTVL.

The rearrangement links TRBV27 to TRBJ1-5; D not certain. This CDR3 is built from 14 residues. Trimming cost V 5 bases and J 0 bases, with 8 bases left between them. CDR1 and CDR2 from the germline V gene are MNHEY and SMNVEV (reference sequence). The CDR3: CASSGDYSNQPQHF. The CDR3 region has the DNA TGTGCCAGCAGTGGCGACTATAGCAATCAGCCCCAGCATTTT.

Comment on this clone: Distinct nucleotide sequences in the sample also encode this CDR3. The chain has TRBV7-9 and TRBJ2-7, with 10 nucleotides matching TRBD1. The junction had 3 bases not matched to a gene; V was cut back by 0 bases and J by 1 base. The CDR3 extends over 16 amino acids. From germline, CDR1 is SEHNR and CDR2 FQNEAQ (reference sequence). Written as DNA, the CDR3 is TGTGCCAGCAGCTTAGCAAGGGACAGGGGATCCTACGAGCAGTACTTC. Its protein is CASSLARDRGSYEQYF.

CDR3 in DNA: TGCAGCGTTAGGGAATACGGGGAGGGATCGAAAGGCTACACCTTC. It encodes CSVREYGEGSKGYTF. This sequence joins TRBV29-1 and TRBJ1-2, with D unclear. CDR1 is SQVTM and CDR2 is ANQGSEA in the germline V gene. The CDR3 spans 15 residues. V lost 5 bases and J 8 bases, leaving 24 bases between the germline ends.

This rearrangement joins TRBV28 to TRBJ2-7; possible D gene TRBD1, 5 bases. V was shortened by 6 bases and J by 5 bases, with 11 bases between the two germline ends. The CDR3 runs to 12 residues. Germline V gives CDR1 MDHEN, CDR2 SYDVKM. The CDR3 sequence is CASRGVGNEQYF. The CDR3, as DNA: TGTGCCAGCAGAGGGGTTGGTAACGAGCAGTACTTC.

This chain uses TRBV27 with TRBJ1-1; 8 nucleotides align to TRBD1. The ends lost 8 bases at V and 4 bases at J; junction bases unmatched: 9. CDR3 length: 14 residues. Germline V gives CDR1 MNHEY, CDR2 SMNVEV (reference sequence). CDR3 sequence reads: CASYTGGRVTEAFF. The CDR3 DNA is TGTGCCAGCTATACAGGGGGGAGGGTCACTGAAGCTTTCTTT.

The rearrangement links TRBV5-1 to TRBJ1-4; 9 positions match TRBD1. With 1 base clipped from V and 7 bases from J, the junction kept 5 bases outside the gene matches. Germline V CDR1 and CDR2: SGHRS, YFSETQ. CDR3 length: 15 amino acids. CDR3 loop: CASSLIQGAGEKLFF. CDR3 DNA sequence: TGCGCCAGCAGCTTGATACAGGGGGCGGGTGAAAAACTGTTTTTT.

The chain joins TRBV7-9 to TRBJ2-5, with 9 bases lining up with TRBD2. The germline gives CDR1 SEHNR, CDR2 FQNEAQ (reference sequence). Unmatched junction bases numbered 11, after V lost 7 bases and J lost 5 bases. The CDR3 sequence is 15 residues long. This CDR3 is CASNTLAGDWETQYF. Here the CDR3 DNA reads TGTGCCAGCAATACCTTAGCGGGAGATTGGGAGACCCAGTACTTC.

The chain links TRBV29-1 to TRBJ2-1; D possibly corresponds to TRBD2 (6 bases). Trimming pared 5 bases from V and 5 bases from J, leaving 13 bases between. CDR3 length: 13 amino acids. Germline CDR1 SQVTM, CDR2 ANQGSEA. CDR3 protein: CSVTREVDNEQFF. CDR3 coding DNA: TGCAGCGTTACAAGGGAGGTGGACAATGAGCAGTTCTTC.

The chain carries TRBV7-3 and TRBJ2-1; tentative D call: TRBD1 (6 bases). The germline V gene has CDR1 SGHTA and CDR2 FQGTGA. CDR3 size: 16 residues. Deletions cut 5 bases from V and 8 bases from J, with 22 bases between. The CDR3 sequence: CASSVRDILAGDEQFF. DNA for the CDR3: TGTGCCAGCAGCGTCCGGGACATCCTCGCTGGGGATGAGCAGTTCTTC.

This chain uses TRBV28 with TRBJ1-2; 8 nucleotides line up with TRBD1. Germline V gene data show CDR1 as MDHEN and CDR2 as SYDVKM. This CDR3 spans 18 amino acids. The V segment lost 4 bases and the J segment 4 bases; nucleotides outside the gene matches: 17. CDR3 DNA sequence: TGTGCCAGCAGTTCGCCCGCAGGGGGCTCCAGGAGGGGCTATGGCTACACCTTC. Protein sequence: CASSSPAGGSRRGYGYTF.

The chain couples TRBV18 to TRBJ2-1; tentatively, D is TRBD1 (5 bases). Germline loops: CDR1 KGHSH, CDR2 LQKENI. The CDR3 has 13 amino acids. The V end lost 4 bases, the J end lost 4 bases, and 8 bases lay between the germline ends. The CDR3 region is CASSQTAYNEQFF. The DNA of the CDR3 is TGTGCCAGCTCACAGACAGCATACAATGAGCAGTTCTTC. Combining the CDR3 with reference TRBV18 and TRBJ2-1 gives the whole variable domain NAGVMQNPRHLVRRRGQEARLRCSPMKGHSHVYWYRQLPEEGLKFMVYLQKENIIDESGMPKERFSAEFPKEGPSILRIQQVVRGDSAAYFCASSQTAYNEQFFGPGTRLTVL.

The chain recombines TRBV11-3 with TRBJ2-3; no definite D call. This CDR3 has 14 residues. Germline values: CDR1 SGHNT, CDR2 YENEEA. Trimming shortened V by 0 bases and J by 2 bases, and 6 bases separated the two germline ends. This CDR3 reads CASSLDANTDTQYF. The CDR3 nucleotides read TGTGCCAGCAGCTTAGATGCCAACACAGATACGCAGTATTTT.

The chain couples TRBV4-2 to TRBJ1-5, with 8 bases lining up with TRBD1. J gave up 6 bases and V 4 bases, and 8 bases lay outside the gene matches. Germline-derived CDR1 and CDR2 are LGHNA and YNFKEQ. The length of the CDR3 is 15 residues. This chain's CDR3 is CASSRETGAIQPQHF. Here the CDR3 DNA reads TGTGCCAGCAGCCGAGAGACAGGGGCTATTCAGCCCCAGCATTTT.

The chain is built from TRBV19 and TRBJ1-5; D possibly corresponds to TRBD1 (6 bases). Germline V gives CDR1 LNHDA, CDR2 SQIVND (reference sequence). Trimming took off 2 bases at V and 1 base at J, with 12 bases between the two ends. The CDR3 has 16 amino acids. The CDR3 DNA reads TGTGCCAGTAGTATAAGTCCCAGGGGCAGCAATCAGCCCCAGCATTTT. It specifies CASSISPRGSNQPQHF.

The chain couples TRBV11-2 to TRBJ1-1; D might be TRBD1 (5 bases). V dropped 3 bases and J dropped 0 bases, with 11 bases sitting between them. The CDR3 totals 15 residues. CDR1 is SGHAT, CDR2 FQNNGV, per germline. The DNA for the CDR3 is TGTGCCAGCAGCTTGGGACCCGCCGTGAACACTGAAGCTTTCTTT. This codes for CASSLGPAVNTEAFF.

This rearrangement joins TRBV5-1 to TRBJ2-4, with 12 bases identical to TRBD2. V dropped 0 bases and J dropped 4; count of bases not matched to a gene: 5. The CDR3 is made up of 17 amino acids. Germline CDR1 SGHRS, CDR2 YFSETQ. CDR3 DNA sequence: TGCGCCAGCAGCTTGGATCCTAGCGGGAGGGCGAAAAACATTCAGTACTTC. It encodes CASSLDPSGRAKNIQYF.

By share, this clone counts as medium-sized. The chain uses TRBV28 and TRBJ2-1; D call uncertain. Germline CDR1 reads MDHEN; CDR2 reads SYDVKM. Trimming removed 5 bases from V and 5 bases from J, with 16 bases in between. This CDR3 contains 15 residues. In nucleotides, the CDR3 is TGTGCCAGCAGTCCCTTATCGGTTCTCCACAATGAGCAGTTCTTC. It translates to CASSPLSVLHNEQFF. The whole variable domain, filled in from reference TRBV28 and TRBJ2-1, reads DVKVTQSSRYLVKRTGEKVFLECVQDMDHENMFWYRQDPGLGLRLIYFSYDVKMKEKGDIPEGYSVSREKKERFSLILESASTNQTSMYLCASSPLSVLHNEQFFGPGTRLTVL.

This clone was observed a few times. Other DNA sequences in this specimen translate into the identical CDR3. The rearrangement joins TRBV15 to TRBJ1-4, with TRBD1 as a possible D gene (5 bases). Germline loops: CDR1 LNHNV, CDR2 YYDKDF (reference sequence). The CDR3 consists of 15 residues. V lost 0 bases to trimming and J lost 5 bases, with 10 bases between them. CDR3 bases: TGTGCCACCAGCAGAGATGGGACGGACAATGAAAAACTGTTTTTT. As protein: CATSRDGTDNEKLFF.

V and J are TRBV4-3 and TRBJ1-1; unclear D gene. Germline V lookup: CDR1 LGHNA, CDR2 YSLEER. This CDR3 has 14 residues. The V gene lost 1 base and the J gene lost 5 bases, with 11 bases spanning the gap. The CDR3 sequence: CASSQGPGGTEAFF. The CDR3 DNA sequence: TGCGCCAGCAGCCAAGGCCCAGGTGGGACTGAAGCTTTCTTT.